This T cell receptor (beta chain) came from a study of blood T cells in healthy people across ages. General study results and limits: It was found that TCR beta diversity correlated strongly with the percentage of naive T cells.

Each donor was a healthy Caucasian individual from Russia, aged roughly 6 to 90. Isolated per sample were at least 6 million PBMCs. Using a J-beta primer mix together with a sample-barcoded 5' primer, a second PCR was run for about 7 to 12 cycles. TCRdb reprocessed the 5' RACE reads with MiXCR, giving one entry per CDR3 protein. Among roughly 790,000 distinct CDR3 sequences listed, approximately 43% were seen once. Trimming cost V 6 bases and J 2 bases, with 13 bases left between them. The germline gives CDR1 SNHLY, CDR2 FYNNEI. The CDR3 covers 14 residues. A remark on this clonotype: Its antigen is not identified.

The sequence derives from a woman in her fifties or sixties in good health. The chain uses TRBV2 and TRBJ1-2; a weak D match, TRBD1 (5 bases). Sequenced input: blood. CDR3 DNA sequence: TGTGCCAGCAGGGAGGTAACAGGAAACTATGGCTACACCTTC. This gives the protein CASREVTGNYGYTF.